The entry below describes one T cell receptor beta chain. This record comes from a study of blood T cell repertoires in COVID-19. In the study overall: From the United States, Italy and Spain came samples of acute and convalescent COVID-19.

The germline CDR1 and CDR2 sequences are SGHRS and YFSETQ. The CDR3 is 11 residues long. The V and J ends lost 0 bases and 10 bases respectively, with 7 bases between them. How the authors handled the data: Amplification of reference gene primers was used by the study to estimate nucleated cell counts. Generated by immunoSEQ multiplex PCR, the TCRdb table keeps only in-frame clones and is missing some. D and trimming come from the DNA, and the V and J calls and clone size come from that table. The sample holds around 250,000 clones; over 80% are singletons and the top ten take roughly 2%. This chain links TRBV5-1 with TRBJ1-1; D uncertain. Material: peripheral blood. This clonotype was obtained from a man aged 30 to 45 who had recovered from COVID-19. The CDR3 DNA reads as TGCGCCAGCAGCTTGGGCGAGGGAGCTTTCTTT. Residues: CASSLGEGAFF.